These 12 T cell receptor beta chains were sequenced from one sample in a study of radiation and T cells in renal cell carcinoma. Time point meaning: blood 4 weeks post-SBRT, at nephrectomy. Treatment: 15 Gy SBRT to primary tumor, nephrectomy 4 weeks later. The data were produced by immunoSEQ multiplex PCR, yet TCRdb's version contains in-frame clones alone and is incomplete. The table records about 73,000 clones, 70% to 90% of them present only once. The sample was blood, taken from a patient whose treatment included radiotherapy and nephrectomy. These receptors originate from a woman aged 55-69 years with renal cell carcinoma.

This clone occurred once. The J gene is TRBJ2-5, the V gene TRBV19, with TRBD1 identical over 8 bases. There are 12 residues in the CDR3. Looked up from germline, CDR1 is LNHDA and CDR2 is SQIVND (reference sequence). J lost 3 bases, V lost 8 bases, and 2 bases had no gene match. The CDR3 DNA reads TGTGCCAGTGGGACAGGCAAAGAGACCCAGTACTTC. It translates to CASGTGKETQYF.

The chain employs TRBV11-3 and TRBJ1-1; D unresolved. The CDR3 totals 12 residues. Germline V gene lookup returns CDR1 SGHNT and CDR2 YENEEA. V was shortened by 5 bases and J by 4 bases, with 8 bases between the two germline ends. CDR3 nucleotide sequence: TGTGCCAGCAGCCGGGGAGGCACTGAAGCTTTCTTT. Its protein is CASSRGGTEAFF. The variable domain in full, completed from reference TRBV11-3 and TRBJ1-1, reads EAGVVQSPRYKIIEKKQPVAFWCNPISGHNTLYWYLQNLGQGPELLIRYENEEAVDDSQLPKDRFSAERLKGVDSTLKIQPAELGDSAVYLCASSRGGTEAFFGQGTRLTVV.

The chain is built from TRBV4-1 and TRBJ2-3; D possibly corresponds to TRBD1 (6 bases). This CDR3 is 15 amino acids long. Deletions cut 8 bases from V and 0 bases from J, with 15 bases between. From germline, CDR1 is MGHRA and CDR2 YSYEKL. The CDR3 nucleotides read TGCGCCAGCGGCTCCTACAGGGTTAGCACAGATACGCAGTATTTT. This gives the protein CASGSYRVSTDTQYF.

This rearrangement joins TRBV21-1 to TRBJ2-7; the table's D call of TRBD2 was not tested on the DNA. TRBV21-1 is marked as a pseudogene. The CDR3 is 14 residues long. The CDR3 region has the DNA TGTGCCAGCAGTTTAGCTCCTAGCTCCTACGAGCAGTACTTC. Amino acids: CASSLAPSSYEQYF.

Only a few counts were recorded for this clone. Here the CDR3 DNA reads TGTGCCAGCACCGGGAACAAGGGAGGCTACGAGCAGTACTTC. Its protein product is CASTGNKGGYEQYF. The V call is TRBV2, the J call TRBJ2-7; tentatively, D is TRBD2 (6 bases). Trimming shortened V by 7 bases and J by 3 bases, and 16 bases separated the two germline ends. The CDR3 consists of 14 residues. From germline, CDR1 is SNHLY and CDR2 FYNNEI.

The J gene is TRBJ2-7, the V gene TRBV28, with unresolved D. CDR1 and CDR2 from the germline V gene are MDHEN and SYDVKM. V dropped 7 bases and J dropped 2 bases, with 9 bases sitting between them. This CDR3 has 12 residues. The chain's CDR3 is CASNSGPYEQYF. The CDR3 nucleotides are TGTGCCAGCAATTCTGGGCCCTACGAGCAGTACTTC.

This clone was recorded only once. The rearrangement links TRBV7-2 to TRBJ2-1, with D perhaps TRBD1 (6 bases). Germline V CDR1 and CDR2: SGHTA, FQGNSA. V gave up 1 base and J gave up 4 bases, with 14 bases separating them. This CDR3 region has 16 residues. The CDR3 here is CASSLVWDTRYNEQFF. The CDR3 DNA is TGTGCCAGCAGCTTAGTATGGGACACAAGATACAATGAGCAGTTCTTC.

The rearrangement links TRBV28 to TRBJ1-1; D gene uncertain. Between the trimmed V and J ends, which lost 4 bases and 9 bases, there was a span of 18 bases. The CDR3 contains 14 residues. From germline, CDR1 is MDHEN and CDR2 SYDVKM. The CDR3 reads CASSSKSPQVKAFF. The CDR3 DNA sequence: TGTGCCAGCAGTTCGAAAAGTCCCCAGGTTAAAGCTTTCTTT.

The chain has TRBV15 and TRBJ2-5; 7 bases are shared with TRBD1. CDR1 LNHNV and CDR2 YYDKDF come from the germline V gene (reference sequence). The CDR3 is 14 residues long. Germline trimming cut 5 bases from V and 1 base from J; bases unmatched to any gene: 4. The CDR3 is CATSPGQFQETQYF. The CDR3 DNA reads as TGTGCCACCAGCCCGGGACAGTTCCAAGAGACCCAGTACTTC.

The rearrangement links TRBV9 to TRBJ2-4; 8 nucleotides line up with TRBD2. This CDR3 comprises 15 residues. In germline, CDR1 is SGDLS, CDR2 YYNGEE. Trimming removed 4 bases from V and 3 bases from J; junction bases left unmatched: 6. In DNA form, the CDR3 reads TGTGCCAGCAGCCGGCCGGGAGGGGGCAAAAACATTCAGTACTTC. Translating it yields CASSRPGGGKNIQYF.

V is TRBV27 and J is TRBJ2-1, with 10 bases that match TRBD1. The CDR3 has 16 residues. Per the germline V gene, CDR1 is MNHEY and CDR2 is SMNVEV (reference sequence). The junction had 3 bases not matched to a gene; V was cut back by 2 bases and J by 2 bases. The DNA for the CDR3 is TGTGCCAGCAGTTTAACCGGGACAGGGGCCTACAATGAGCAGTTCTTC. It encodes CASSLTGTGAYNEQFF.

The chain has TRBV11-2 and TRBJ2-1, with a possible D match to TRBD2 (5 bases). Trimming stripped 2 bases from V and 0 bases from J, with 17 bases between. Per germline, CDR1 SGHAT and CDR2 FQNNGV. The CDR3 extends over 18 amino acids. CDR3 sequence (DNA): TGTGCCAGCAGCTTACGAGGGCCAGGCGTGAACTCCTACAATGAGCAGTTCTTC. Amino acid sequence: CASSLRGPGVNSYNEQFF.